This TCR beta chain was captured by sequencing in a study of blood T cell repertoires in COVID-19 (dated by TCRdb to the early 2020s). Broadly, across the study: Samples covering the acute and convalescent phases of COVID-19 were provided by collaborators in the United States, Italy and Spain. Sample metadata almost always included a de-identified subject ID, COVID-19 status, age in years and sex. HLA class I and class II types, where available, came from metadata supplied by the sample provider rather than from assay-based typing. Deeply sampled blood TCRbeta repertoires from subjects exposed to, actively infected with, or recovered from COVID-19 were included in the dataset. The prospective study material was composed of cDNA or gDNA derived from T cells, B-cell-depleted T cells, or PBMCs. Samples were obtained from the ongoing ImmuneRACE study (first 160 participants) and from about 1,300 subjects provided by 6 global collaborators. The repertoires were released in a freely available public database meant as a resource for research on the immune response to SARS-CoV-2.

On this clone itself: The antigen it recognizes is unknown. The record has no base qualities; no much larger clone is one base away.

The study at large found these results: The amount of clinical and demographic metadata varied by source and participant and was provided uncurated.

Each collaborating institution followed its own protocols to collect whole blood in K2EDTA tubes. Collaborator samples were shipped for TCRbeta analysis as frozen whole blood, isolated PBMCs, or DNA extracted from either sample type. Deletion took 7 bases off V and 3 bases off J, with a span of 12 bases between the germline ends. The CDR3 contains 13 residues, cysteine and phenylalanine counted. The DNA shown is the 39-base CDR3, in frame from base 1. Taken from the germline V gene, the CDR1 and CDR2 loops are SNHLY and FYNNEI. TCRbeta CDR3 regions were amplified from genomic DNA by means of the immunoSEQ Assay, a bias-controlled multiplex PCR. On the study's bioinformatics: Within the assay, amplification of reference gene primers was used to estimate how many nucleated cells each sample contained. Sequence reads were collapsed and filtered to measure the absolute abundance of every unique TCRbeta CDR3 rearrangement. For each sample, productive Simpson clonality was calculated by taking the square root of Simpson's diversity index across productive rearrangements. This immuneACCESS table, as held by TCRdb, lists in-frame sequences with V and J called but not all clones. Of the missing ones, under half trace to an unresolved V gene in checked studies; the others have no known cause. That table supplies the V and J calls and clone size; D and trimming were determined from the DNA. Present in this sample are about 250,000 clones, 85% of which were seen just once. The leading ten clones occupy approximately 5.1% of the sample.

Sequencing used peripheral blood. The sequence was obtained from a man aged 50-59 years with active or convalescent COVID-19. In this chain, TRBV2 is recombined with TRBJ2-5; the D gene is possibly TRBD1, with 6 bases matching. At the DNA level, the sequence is TGTGCCAGCAAGTCCAGGGGTGAAGAGACCCAGTACTTC. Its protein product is CASKSRGEETQYF.